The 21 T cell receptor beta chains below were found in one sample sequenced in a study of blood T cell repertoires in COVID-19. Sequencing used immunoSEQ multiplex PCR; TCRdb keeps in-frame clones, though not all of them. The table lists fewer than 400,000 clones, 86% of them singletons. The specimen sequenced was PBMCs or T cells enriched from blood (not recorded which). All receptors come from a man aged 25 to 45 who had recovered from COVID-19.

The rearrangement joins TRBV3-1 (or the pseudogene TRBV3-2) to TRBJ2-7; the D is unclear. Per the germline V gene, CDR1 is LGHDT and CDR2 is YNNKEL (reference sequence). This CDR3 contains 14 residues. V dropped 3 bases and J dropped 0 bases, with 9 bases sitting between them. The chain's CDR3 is CASSQLVSSYEQYF. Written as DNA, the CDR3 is TGTGCCAGCAGCCAGCTGGTGAGCTCCTACGAGCAGTACTTC.

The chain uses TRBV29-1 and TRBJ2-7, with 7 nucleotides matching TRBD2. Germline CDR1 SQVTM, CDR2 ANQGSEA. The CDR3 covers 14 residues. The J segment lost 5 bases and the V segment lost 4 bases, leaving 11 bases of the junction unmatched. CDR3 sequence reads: CSVAGAGVIDEQYF. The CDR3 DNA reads TGCAGCGTTGCTGGGGCGGGAGTTATAGACGAGCAGTACTTC.

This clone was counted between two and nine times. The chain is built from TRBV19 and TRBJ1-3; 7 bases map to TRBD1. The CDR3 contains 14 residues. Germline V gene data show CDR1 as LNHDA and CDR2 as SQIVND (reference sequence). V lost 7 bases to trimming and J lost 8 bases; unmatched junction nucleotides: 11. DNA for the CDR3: TGTGCCAGTACCCAGGGGGGCTTCGGGGACACCATATATTTT. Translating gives CASTQGGFGDTIYF.

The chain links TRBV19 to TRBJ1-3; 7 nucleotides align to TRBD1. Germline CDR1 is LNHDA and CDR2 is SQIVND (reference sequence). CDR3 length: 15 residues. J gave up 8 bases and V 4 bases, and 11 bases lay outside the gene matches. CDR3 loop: CASSTPGQFRDTIYF. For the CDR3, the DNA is TGTGCCAGTAGTACTCCGGGACAGTTCCGGGACACCATATATTTT.

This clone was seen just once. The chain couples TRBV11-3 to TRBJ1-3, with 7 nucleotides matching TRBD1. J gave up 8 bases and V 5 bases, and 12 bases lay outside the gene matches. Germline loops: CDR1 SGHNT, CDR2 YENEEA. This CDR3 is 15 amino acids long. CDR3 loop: CASSDPTGPEDTIYF. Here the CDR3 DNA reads TGTGCCAGCAGCGACCCGACAGGGCCCGAGGACACCATATATTTT.

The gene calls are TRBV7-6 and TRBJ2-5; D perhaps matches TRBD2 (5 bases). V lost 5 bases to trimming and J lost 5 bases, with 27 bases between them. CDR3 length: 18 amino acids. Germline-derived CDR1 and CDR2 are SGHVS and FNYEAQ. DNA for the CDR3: TGTGCCAGCAGCGTCCGGCGGGCAGAGGCGCAGCCCGGGGAGACCCAGTACTTC. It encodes CASSVRRAEAQPGETQYF.

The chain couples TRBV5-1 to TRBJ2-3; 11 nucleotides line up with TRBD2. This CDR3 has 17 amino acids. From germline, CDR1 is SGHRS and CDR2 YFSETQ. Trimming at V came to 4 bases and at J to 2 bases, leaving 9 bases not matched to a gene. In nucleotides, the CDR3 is TGCGCCAGCAGCCTGTTCGTAGCGGGGGGGTACACAGATACGCAGTATTTT. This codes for CASSLFVAGGYTDTQYF.

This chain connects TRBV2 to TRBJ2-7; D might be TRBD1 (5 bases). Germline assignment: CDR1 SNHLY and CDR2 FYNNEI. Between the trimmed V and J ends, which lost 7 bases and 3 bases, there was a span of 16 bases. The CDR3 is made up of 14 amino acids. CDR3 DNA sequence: TGTGCCAGCATTGGTCTTAGGGGTGTCTACGAGCAGTACTTC. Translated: CASIGLRGVYEQYF.

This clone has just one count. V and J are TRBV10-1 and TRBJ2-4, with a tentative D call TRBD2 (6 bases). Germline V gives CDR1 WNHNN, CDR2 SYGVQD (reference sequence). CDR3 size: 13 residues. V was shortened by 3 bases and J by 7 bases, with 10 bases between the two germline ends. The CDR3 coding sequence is TGCGCCAGCAGTGACGGGGGACGGAACATTCAGTACTTC. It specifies CASSDGGRNIQYF.

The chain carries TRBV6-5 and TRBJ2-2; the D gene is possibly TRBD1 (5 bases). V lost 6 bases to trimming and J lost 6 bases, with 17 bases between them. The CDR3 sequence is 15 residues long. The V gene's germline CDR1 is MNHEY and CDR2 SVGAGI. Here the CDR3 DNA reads TGTGCCAGCAGACCTCAAGGGTCAGGGTCCGGGGAGCTGTTTTTT. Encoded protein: CASRPQGSGSGELFF.

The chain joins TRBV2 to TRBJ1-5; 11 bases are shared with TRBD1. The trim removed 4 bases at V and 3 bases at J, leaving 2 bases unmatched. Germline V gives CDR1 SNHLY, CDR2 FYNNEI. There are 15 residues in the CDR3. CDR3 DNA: TGTGCCAGCAGTGGGACAGGGGGCTTCAATCAGCCCCAGCATTTT. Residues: CASSGTGGFNQPQHF. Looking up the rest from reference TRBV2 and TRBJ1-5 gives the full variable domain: EPEVTQTPSHQVTQMGQEVILRCVPISNHLYFYWYRQILGQKVEFLVSFYNNEISEKSEIFDDQFSVERPDGSNFTLKIRSTKLEDSAMYFCASSGTGGFNQPQHFGDGTRLSIL.

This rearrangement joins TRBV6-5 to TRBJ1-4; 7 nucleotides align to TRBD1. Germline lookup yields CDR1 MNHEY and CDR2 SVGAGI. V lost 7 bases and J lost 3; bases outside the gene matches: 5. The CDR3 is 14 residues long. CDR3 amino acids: CASTPTGPNEKLFF. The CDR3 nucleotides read TGTGCCAGCACCCCGACAGGGCCTAATGAAAAACTGTTTTTT.

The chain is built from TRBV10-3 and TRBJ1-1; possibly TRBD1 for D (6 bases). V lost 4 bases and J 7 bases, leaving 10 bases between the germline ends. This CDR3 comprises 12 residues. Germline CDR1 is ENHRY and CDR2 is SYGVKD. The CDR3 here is CAISGTDHEAFF. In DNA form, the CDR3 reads TGTGCCATCAGTGGGACAGATCATGAAGCTTTCTTT.

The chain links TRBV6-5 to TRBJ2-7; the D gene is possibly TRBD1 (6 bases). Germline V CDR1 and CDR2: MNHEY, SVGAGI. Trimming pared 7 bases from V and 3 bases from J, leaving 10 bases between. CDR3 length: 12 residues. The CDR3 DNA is TGTGCCAGCAAACAGGGCTACTACGAGCAGTACTTC. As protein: CASKQGYYEQYF.

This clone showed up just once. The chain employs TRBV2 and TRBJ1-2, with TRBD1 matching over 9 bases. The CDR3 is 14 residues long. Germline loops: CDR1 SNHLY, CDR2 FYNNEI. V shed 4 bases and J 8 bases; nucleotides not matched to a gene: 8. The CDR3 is CASSVQGARAGYTF. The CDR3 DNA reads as TGTGCCAGCAGTGTACAGGGGGCGCGGGCCGGCTACACCTTC.

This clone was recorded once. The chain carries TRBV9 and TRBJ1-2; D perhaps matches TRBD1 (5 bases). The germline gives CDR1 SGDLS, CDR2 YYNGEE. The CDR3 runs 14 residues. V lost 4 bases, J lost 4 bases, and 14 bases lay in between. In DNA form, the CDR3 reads TGTGCCAGCAGCCTGGAGACAGCCTCCTATGGCTACACCTTC. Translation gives CASSLETASYGYTF.

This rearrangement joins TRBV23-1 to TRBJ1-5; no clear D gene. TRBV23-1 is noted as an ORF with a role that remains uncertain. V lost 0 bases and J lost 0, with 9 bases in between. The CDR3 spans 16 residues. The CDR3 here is CASSQSRRDSNQPQHF. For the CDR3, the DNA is TGCGCCAGCAGTCAATCGAGAAGAGATAGCAATCAGCCCCAGCATTTT.

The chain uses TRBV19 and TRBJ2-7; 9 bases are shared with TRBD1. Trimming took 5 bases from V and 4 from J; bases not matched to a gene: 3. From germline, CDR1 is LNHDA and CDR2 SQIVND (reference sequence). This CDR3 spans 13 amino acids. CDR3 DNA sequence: TGTGCCAGTAGTTACAGGGGGCAGTACGAGCAGTACTTC. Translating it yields CASSYRGQYEQYF.

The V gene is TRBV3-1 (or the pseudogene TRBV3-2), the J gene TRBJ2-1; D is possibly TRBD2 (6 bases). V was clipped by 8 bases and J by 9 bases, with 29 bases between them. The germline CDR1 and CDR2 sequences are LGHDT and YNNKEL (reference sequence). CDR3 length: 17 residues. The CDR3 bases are TGTGCCAGCGGATCTCCCTTTAGACCGACGGGGGTGGCTGAGCAGTTCTTC. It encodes CASGSPFRPTGVAEQFF.

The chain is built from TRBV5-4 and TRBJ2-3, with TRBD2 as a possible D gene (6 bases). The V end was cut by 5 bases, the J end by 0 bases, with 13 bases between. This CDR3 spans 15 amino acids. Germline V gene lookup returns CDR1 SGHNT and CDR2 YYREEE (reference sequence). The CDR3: CASSPDGRSTDTQYF. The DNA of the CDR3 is TGTGCCAGCAGTCCCGACGGGAGAAGCACAGATACGCAGTATTTT.

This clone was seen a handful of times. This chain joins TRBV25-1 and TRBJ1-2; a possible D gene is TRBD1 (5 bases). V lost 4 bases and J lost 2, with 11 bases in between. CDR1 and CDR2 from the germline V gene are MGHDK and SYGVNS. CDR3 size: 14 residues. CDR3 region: CASSGGRTNYGYTF. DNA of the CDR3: TGTGCCAGCAGTGGGGGCAGGACGAACTATGGCTACACCTTC.